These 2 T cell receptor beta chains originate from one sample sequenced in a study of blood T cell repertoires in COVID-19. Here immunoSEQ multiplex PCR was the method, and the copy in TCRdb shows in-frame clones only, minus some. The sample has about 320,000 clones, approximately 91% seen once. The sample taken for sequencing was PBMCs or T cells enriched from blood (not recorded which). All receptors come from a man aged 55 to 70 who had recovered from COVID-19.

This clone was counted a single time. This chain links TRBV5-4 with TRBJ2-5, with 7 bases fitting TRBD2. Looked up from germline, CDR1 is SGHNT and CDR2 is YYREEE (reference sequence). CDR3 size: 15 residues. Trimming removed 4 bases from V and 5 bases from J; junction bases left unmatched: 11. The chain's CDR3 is CASSPVAGVQETQYF. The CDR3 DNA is TGTGCCAGCAGCCCGGTTGCGGGGGTGCAGGAGACCCAGTACTTC.

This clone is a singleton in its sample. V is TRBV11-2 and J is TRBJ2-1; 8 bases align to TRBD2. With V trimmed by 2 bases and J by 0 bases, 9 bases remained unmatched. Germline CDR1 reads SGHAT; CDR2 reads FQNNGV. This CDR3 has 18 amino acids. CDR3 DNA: TGTGCCAGCAGCTTAAGTCGGGAGGGGCGGAGCTCCTACAATGAGCAGTTCTTC. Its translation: CASSLSREGRSSYNEQFF.